This T cell receptor (beta chain) was identified during a study of blood T cell repertoires in COVID-19. The method was immunoSEQ multiplex PCR; TCRdb's version includes in-frame clones alone and lacks a portion of them. The table lists around 220,000 clones, 65% to 85% of them singletons. The CDR3 length is 15 residues. Trimming took 6 bases from V and 9 from J; bases not matched to a gene: 11. Looked up from germline, CDR1 is MDHEN and CDR2 is SYDVKM. The genes are TRBV28 and TRBJ2-1; 10 nucleotides line up with TRBD1. The TCR sequence derives from a middle-aged woman who had recovered from COVID-19. The sequencing sample was made of PBMCs or T cells enriched from blood (not recorded which). The CDR3 DNA reads TGTGCCAGCAGCTTACTGGGACAGGGGTTGGGTGAGCAGTTCTTC. Its protein product is CASSLLGQGLGEQFF.